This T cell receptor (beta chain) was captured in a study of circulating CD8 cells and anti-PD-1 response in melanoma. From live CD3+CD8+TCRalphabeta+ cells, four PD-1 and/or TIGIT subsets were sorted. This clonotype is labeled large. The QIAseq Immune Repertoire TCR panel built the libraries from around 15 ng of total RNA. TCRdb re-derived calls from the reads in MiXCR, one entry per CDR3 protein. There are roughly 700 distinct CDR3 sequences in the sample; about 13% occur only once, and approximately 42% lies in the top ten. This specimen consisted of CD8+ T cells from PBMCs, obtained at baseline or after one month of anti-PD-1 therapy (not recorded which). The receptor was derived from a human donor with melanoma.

For the CDR3, the DNA is TGCAGCGTTTTTTGGACTAGCGGGGGACCGGGGTATTTT. Translated: CSVFWTSGGPGYF. V usage is TRBV29-1 and J usage is TRBJ2-3; 13 bases line up with TRBD2. This CDR3 spans 13 amino acids. The ends lost 5 bases at V and 14 bases at J; junction bases unmatched: 10. Per germline, CDR1 SQVTM and CDR2 ANQGSEA.